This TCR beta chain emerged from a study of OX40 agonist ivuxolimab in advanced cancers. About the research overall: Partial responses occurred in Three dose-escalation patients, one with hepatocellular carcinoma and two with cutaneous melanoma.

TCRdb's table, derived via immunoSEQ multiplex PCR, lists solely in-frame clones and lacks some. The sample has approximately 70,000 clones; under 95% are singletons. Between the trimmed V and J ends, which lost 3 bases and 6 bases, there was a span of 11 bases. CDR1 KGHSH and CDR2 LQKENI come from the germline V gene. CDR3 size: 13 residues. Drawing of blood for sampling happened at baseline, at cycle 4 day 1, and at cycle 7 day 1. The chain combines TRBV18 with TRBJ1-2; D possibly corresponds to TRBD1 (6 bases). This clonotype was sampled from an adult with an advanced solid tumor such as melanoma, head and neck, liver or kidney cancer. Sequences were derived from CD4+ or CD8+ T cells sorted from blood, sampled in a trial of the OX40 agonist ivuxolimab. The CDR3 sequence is CASSPGAGHGYTF. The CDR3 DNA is TGTGCCAGCTCACCGGGGGCAGGGCATGGCTACACCTTC. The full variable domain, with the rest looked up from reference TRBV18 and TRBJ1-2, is NAGVMQNPRHLVRRRGQEARLRCSPMKGHSHVYWYRQLPEEGLKFMVYLQKENIIDESGMPKERFSAEFPKEGPSILRIQQVVRGDSAAYFCASSPGAGHGYTFGSGTRLTVV.